What follows are 12 T cell receptor beta chains derived from one specimen sequenced in a study of shared clonotypes between healthy human individuals. Using immunoSEQ multiplex PCR, the repertoire was profiled, and TCRdb retains in-frame clones only, with some absent. This sample carries around 1.1 million clones, about 72% of them seen once, and the ten largest clones take over 0.8%. What was sequenced was memory CD4+ T cells from PBMCs. Subset denoted: CD45RA-negative fraction. All receptors come from a man younger than 35 in good health. Some clones in this sample may be carry-over from other donors' samples.

The table lists this clone with a count of one. This same CDR3 is encoded by further DNA sequences in the sample. V usage is TRBV5-1 and J usage is TRBJ2-7; D remains unclear. The CDR3 has 14 amino acids. CDR1 is SGHRS and CDR2 is YFSETQ in the germline V gene. Trimming took off 0 bases at V and 0 bases at J, with 7 bases between the two ends. CDR3 bases: TGCGCCAGCAGCTTGGGTTCGGGCTCCTACGAGCAGTACTTC. Translated: CASSLGSGSYEQYF.

This clone appeared a single time. The V and J genes are TRBV28 and TRBJ1-5; 7 nucleotides align to TRBD1. Trimming removed 5 bases from V and 3 bases from J; junction bases left unmatched: 7. CDR1 and CDR2 (germline): MDHEN, SYDVKM. The CDR3 consists of 15 residues. The CDR3 DNA reads as TGTGCCAGCAGTCGTGGGACAGCGCTCAATCAGCCCCAGCATTTT. Translation: CASSRGTALNQPQHF.

The rearrangement joins TRBV28 to TRBJ2-1; 8 nucleotides agree with TRBD2. CDR1 MDHEN and CDR2 SYDVKM come from the germline V gene. This CDR3 region has 14 residues. V was clipped by 3 bases and J by 4 bases; unmatched bases: 2. The CDR3 is CASSFGGRYNEQFF. The CDR3 DNA is TGTGCCAGCAGTTTCGGCGGGAGGTACAATGAGCAGTTCTTC. The complete variable domain, with remaining parts taken from reference TRBV28 and TRBJ2-1, reads DVKVTQSSRYLVKRTGEKVFLECVQDMDHENMFWYRQDPGLGLRLIYFSYDVKMKEKGDIPEGYSVSREKKERFSLILESASTNQTSMYLCASSFGGRYNEQFFGPGTRLTVL.

This clone was seen many times. In nucleotides, the CDR3 is TGTGCCAGCTCAGGCCAGCGCACAGATACGCAGTATTTT. Protein: CASSGQRTDTQYF. The chain links TRBV18 to TRBJ2-3; D gene ambiguous. Germline V gene sequence: CDR1 KGHSH, CDR2 LQKENI. Trimming removed 5 bases from V and 1 base from J, with 7 bases in between. This CDR3 contains 13 residues. Using reference TRBV18 and TRBJ2-3 for the parts outside the CDR3, the full variable domain is NAGVMQNPRHLVRRRGQEARLRCSPMKGHSHVYWYRQLPEEGLKFMVYLQKENIIDESGMPKERFSAEFPKEGPSILRIQQVVRGDSAAYFCASSGQRTDTQYFGPGTRLTVL.

The V call is TRBV28, the J call TRBJ2-7, with a tentative D call TRBD1 (5 bases). The V end lost 2 bases, the J end lost 2 bases, and 10 bases lay between the germline ends. The V gene's germline CDR1 is MDHEN and CDR2 SYDVKM. The CDR3 runs to 14 residues. The CDR3 region is CASSLRTKTYEQYF. The CDR3 nucleotides are TGTGCCAGCAGTTTAAGGACAAAAACCTACGAGCAGTACTTC.

This clone was counted ten times or more. The rearrangement joins TRBV28 to TRBJ2-7; perhaps D is TRBD1 or TRBD2 (6 bases each). Looked up from germline, CDR1 is MDHEN and CDR2 is SYDVKM. Trimming left V 6 bases short and J 6 bases short, with 15 bases between. The CDR3 spans 13 residues. This CDR3 reads CASSLEGGREQYF. As DNA, the CDR3 is TGTGCCAGCAGCTTGGAAGGGGGGCGCGAGCAGTACTTC.

This clone was observed once. This chain uses TRBV19 with TRBJ2-2; TRBD1 is a possible D gene (6 bases). The length of the CDR3 is 14 residues. Germline V gene sequence: CDR1 LNHDA, CDR2 SQIVND (reference sequence). The V end lost 3 bases, the J end lost 8 bases, and 13 bases lay between the germline ends. The CDR3 is CASSINRARGELFF. The CDR3 DNA sequence: TGTGCCAGTAGTATCAACAGGGCTCGGGGGGAGCTGTTTTTT. Supplemented by reference TRBV19 and TRBJ2-2, the full variable domain reads DGGITQSPKYLFRKEGQNVTLSCEQNLNHDAMYWYRQDPGQGLRLIYYSQIVNDFQKGDIAEGYSVSREKKESFPLTVTSAQKNPTAFYLCASSINRARGELFFGEGSRLTVL.

V gene TRBV28 combines with J gene TRBJ2-1; 12 bases line up with TRBD2. After removal of 2 bases from V and 2 bases from J, the junction contained 4 bases not matched to a gene. The CDR3 has 17 residues. Germline V lookup: CDR1 MDHEN, CDR2 SYDVKM. The chain's CDR3 is CASSLGLAGGPYNEQFF. CDR3 coding DNA: TGTGCCAGCAGTTTAGGGCTAGCGGGAGGGCCCTACAATGAGCAGTTCTTC. The full variable domain, rest sourced from reference TRBV28 and TRBJ2-1, is DVKVTQSSRYLVKRTGEKVFLECVQDMDHENMFWYRQDPGLGLRLIYFSYDVKMKEKGDIPEGYSVSREKKERFSLILESASTNQTSMYLCASSLGLAGGPYNEQFFGPGTRLTVL.

The chain couples TRBV7-2 to TRBJ2-7; D unresolved. The V gene lost 5 bases and the J gene lost 0 bases, with 17 bases spanning the gap. The CDR3 totals 16 residues. Germline CDR1 is SGHTA and CDR2 is FQGNSA. The CDR3 protein is CASSPSRRSNSYEQYF. For the CDR3, the DNA is TGTGCCAGCAGCCCGTCGCGACGGAGTAACTCCTACGAGCAGTACTTC.

This rearrangement joins TRBV5-1 to TRBJ1-1, with D possibly being TRBD1 (6 bases). The CDR3 sequence is 17 residues long. Germline V gives CDR1 SGHRS, CDR2 YFSETQ. V lost 4 bases and J lost 2, with 21 bases in between. The CDR3 DNA sequence: TGCGCCAGCAGCCATGCCCTTCATGGGGGGGCAAACACTGAAGCTTTCTTT. This sequence encodes CASSHALHGGANTEAFF.

This clone was counted at least ten times. This chain links TRBV10-3 with TRBJ2-1; TRBD2 aligns across 9 bases. The ends lost 11 bases at V and 15 bases at J; junction bases unmatched: 17. CDR1 and CDR2 from the germline V gene are ENHRY and SYGVKD. This CDR3 comprises 13 residues. DNA for the CDR3: TGTGCCGTCGGTGGAGCGGGAGGCCAAAACGCGTTCTTC. This encodes CAVGGAGGQNAFF.

This clone was detected only a few times. V gene TRBV11-2 combines with J gene TRBJ2-3; the match to TRBD2 covers 9 bases. The trim removed 1 base at V and 4 bases at J, leaving 9 bases unmatched. Germline lookup yields CDR1 SGHAT and CDR2 FQNNGV. This CDR3 has 17 amino acids. The CDR3 region has the DNA TGTGCCAGCAGCTTAGGGATTAGCGGGAGTGGGGCAGATACGCAGTATTTT. Translated: CASSLGISGSGADTQYF.